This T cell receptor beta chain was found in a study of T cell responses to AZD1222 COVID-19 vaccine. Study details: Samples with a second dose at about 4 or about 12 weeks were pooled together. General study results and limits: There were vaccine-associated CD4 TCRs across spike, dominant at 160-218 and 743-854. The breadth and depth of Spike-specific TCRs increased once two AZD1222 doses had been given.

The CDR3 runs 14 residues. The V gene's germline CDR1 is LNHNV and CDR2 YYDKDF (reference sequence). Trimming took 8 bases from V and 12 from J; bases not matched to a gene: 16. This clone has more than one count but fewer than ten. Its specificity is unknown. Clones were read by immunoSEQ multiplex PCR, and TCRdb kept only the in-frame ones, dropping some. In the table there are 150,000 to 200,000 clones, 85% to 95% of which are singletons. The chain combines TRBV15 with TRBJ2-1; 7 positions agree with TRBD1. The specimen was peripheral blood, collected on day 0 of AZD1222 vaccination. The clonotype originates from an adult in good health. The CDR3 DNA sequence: TGTGCCACCGGTGGACAGGAAATTAACGGACTGCAGTTCTTC. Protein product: CATGGQEINGLQFF.